The rows below give T cell receptor beta chains drawn from one sample of a study of technical replicates of blood from four donors. Clones were sequenced by immunoSEQ multiplex PCR, and TCRdb holds only the in-frame ones, with some missing. The sample lists around 92,000 clones; roughly 96% were seen once. The sample was T cells isolated from PBMCs. All receptors come from a human donor in good health. CDR3s include the opening cysteine and the closing phenylalanine or tryptophan. D genes are given only for firm matches. Where a row states a size, it is once, few, many or the class of an expanded clone; other rows omit it.

J gene: TRBJ1-1; V gene: TRBV6-5; D gene: .; clone size: .; CDR3 protein: CASIANTEAFF; CDR3 DNA: TGTGCCAGCATAGCGAACACTGAAGCTTTCTTT
J gene: TRBJ2-7; V gene: TRBV7-9; D gene: .; clone size: .; CDR3 protein: CASSPRTETYEQYF; CDR3 DNA: TGTGCCAGCAGCCCCCGGACAGAAACCTACGAGCAGTACTTC
J gene: TRBJ2-3; V gene: TRBV5-4; D gene: TRBD1; clone size: .; CDR3 protein: CASSRPGTGFRQYF; CDR3 DNA: TGTGCCAGCAGCCGTCCCGGGACAGGGTTTAGGCAGTATTTT
J gene: TRBJ2-7; V gene: TRBV30; D gene: .; clone size: once; CDR3 protein: CAWSAPGLPWGEQYF; CDR3 DNA: TGTGCCTGGAGTGCGCCGGGACTCCCATGGGGCGAGCAGTACTTC
J gene: TRBJ2-7; V gene: TRBV18; D gene: .; clone size: .; CDR3 protein: CASSPRSDLSYEQYF; CDR3 DNA: TGTGCCAGCTCACCACGCAGTGATTTATCCTACGAGCAGTACTTC
J gene: TRBJ1-5; V gene: TRBV28; D gene: .; clone size: .; CDR3 protein: CASSSSDTQPQHF; CDR3 DNA: TGTGCCAGCAGTTCCTCGGACACTCAGCCCCAGCATTTT
J gene: TRBJ1-5; V gene: TRBV28; D gene: .; clone size: once; CDR3 protein: CASRVGEGYQPQHF; CDR3 DNA: TGTGCCAGCAGGGTAGGCGAGGGTTATCAGCCCCAGCATTTT
J gene: TRBJ2-2; V gene: TRBV30; D gene: TRBD2; clone size: .; CDR3 protein: CACTSGGATGANTGELFF; CDR3 DNA: TGTGCCTGTACTAGCGGGGGGGCGACTGGGGCGAACACCGGGGAGCTGTTTTTT
J gene: TRBJ1-2; V gene: TRBV5-1; D gene: .; clone size: .; CDR3 protein: CASSPLPQGGYGYTF; CDR3 DNA: TGCGCCAGCAGCCCCCTCCCCCAGGGTGGCTATGGCTACACCTTC
J gene: TRBJ2-1; V gene: TRBV7-9; D gene: TRBD1; clone size: .; CDR3 protein: CASSADRADYNEQFF; CDR3 DNA: TGTGCCAGCAGCGCCGACAGGGCCGACTACAATGAGCAGTTCTTC
J gene: TRBJ1-2; V gene: TRBV7-6; D gene: TRBD1; clone size: .; CDR3 protein: CASSLIQGPRPYGYTF; CDR3 DNA: TGTGCCAGCAGCTTAATACAGGGGCCCAGGCCCTATGGCTACACCTTC
J gene: TRBJ2-3; V gene: TRBV9; D gene: .; clone size: once; CDR3 protein: CASSVGPPDTQYF; CDR3 DNA: TGTGCCAGCAGCGTAGGGCCCCCAGATACGCAGTATTTT
J gene: TRBJ1-4; V gene: TRBV2; D gene: .; clone size: .; CDR3 protein: CASRAPGQYNEKLFF; CDR3 DNA: TGTGCCAGCAGGGCCCCGGGACAATATAATGAAAAACTGTTTTTT
J gene: TRBJ2-1; V gene: TRBV2; D gene: .; clone size: .; CDR3 protein: CASSGFTSFEQFF; CDR3 DNA: TGTGCCAGCAGTGGGTTTACTAGTTTTGAGCAGTTCTTC
J gene: TRBJ2-1; V gene: TRBV18; D gene: TRBD2; clone size: once; CDR3 protein: CASSVSLAGGRNNEQFF; CDR3 DNA: TGTGCCAGCTCAGTATCCCTAGCGGGGGGAAGAAACAATGAGCAGTTCTTC
J gene: TRBJ2-1; V gene: TRBV9; D gene: TRBD2; clone size: .; CDR3 protein: CAPRGVNEQFF; CDR3 DNA: TGTGCCCCCCGGGGGGTGAATGAGCAGTTCTTC
J gene: TRBJ1-2; V gene: TRBV27; D gene: .; clone size: .; CDR3 protein: CASSSPGLHYDGYTF; CDR3 DNA: TGTGCCAGCAGTTCTCCGGGACTACACTACGATGGCTACACCTTC
J gene: TRBJ2-1; V gene: TRBV10-3; D gene: TRBD2; clone size: once; CDR3 protein: CAISESGRTSGSSEQFF; CDR3 DNA: TGTGCCATCAGTGAGTCCGGACGGACTAGCGGGAGCTCCGAGCAGTTCTTC
J gene: TRBJ1-1; V gene: TRBV7-3; D gene: .; clone size: .; CDR3 protein: CASSLTETDEAFF; CDR3 DNA: TGTGCCAGCAGCTTAACGGAAACAGATGAAGCTTTCTTT
J gene: TRBJ2-2; V gene: TRBV5-6; D gene: TRBD1; clone size: .; CDR3 protein: CASSATGGPGELFF; CDR3 DNA: TGTGCCAGCAGCGCGACAGGGGGCCCCGGGGAGCTGTTTTTT
J gene: TRBJ1-1; V gene: TRBV29-1; D gene: .; clone size: few; CDR3 protein: CSVGGQMNTEAFF; CDR3 DNA: TGCAGCGTTGGTGGGCAGATGAACACTGAAGCTTTCTTT
J gene: TRBJ2-2; V gene: TRBV14; D gene: TRBD2; clone size: .; CDR3 protein: CASSEQSGDYLTLNTGELFF; CDR3 DNA: TGTGCCAGCAGCGAACAAAGCGGGGACTACCTAACTTTGAACACCGGGGAGCTGTTTTTT
J gene: TRBJ2-5; V gene: TRBV5-4; D gene: .; clone size: .; CDR3 protein: CASSSGVGGRETQYF; CDR3 DNA: TGTGCCAGCAGCTCGGGCGTCGGGGGTAGGGAGACCCAGTACTTC
J gene: TRBJ1-5; V gene: TRBV28; D gene: TRBD1; clone size: .; CDR3 protein: CASSFLGQGNQPQHF; CDR3 DNA: TGTGCCAGCAGTTTCCTCGGACAGGGCAATCAGCCCCAGCATTTT
J gene: TRBJ2-7; V gene: TRBV6-5; D gene: TRBD2; clone size: .; CDR3 protein: CASNPRAGNEQYF; CDR3 DNA: TGTGCCAGCAACCCCCGAGCGGGGAACGAGCAGTACTTC
J gene: TRBJ2-2; V gene: TRBV7-6; D gene: TRBD2; clone size: .; CDR3 protein: CASSLAVLAGVYNTGELFF; CDR3 DNA: TGTGCCAGCAGCTTAGCGGTCCTAGCGGGAGTATATAACACCGGGGAGCTGTTTTTT
J gene: TRBJ2-2; V gene: TRBV19; D gene: .; clone size: .; CDR3 protein: CASSTHQGGELFF; CDR3 DNA: TGTGCCAGTAGTACCCACCAGGGCGGGGAGCTGTTTTTT
J gene: TRBJ2-2; V gene: TRBV19; D gene: .; clone size: .; CDR3 protein: CASSNPTKTNTGELFF; CDR3 DNA: TGTGCCAGTAGTAACCCCACTAAAACGAACACCGGGGAGCTGTTTTTT
J gene: TRBJ1-2; V gene: TRBV11-2; D gene: .; clone size: .; CDR3 protein: CASSLGQRYGYTF; CDR3 DNA: TGTGCCAGCAGCTTGGGGCAACGGTATGGCTACACCTTC
J gene: TRBJ2-3; V gene: TRBV7-9; D gene: TRBD2; clone size: .; CDR3 protein: CASRAGGSPDTQYF; CDR3 DNA: TGTGCCAGCAGAGCGGGAGGGTCTCCAGATACGCAGTATTTT
J gene: TRBJ1-1; V gene: TRBV5-1; D gene: TRBD1; clone size: .; CDR3 protein: CASRPGGEGDTEAFF; CDR3 DNA: TGCGCCAGCAGGCCAGGGGGCGAGGGGGACACTGAAGCTTTCTTT
J gene: TRBJ2-3; V gene: TRBV29-1; D gene: TRBD2; clone size: .; CDR3 protein: CSAAGGGGLGRTDTQYF; CDR3 DNA: TGCAGCGCTGCGGGGGGCGGGGGGCTTGGCAGGACAGATACGCAGTATTTT
J gene: TRBJ1-2; V gene: TRBV5-6; D gene: TRBD1; clone size: .; CDR3 protein: CASSSHWTGTVYGYTF; CDR3 DNA: TGTGCCAGCAGCTCACACTGGACAGGAACGGTCTATGGCTACACCTTC
J gene: TRBJ2-3; V gene: TRBV7-8; D gene: .; clone size: .; CDR3 protein: CASSLESKLTDTQYF; CDR3 DNA: TGTGCCAGCAGCTTAGAAAGCAAGCTCACAGATACGCAGTATTTT
J gene: TRBJ2-1; V gene: TRBV5-1; D gene: .; clone size: .; CDR3 protein: CARLPPLSGEQFF; CDR3 DNA: TGCGCCAGGCTCCCCCCGTTAAGCGGTGAGCAGTTCTTC
J gene: TRBJ1-3; V gene: TRBV11-3; D gene: .; clone size: .; CDR3 protein: CASSQSGNTIYF; CDR3 DNA: TGTGCCAGCAGTCAATCTGGAAACACCATATATTTT
J gene: TRBJ2-5; V gene: TRBV6-1; D gene: .; clone size: .; CDR3 protein: CASSEAGGPETQYF; CDR3 DNA: TGTGCCAGCAGTGAAGCGGGGGGGCCGGAGACCCAGTACTTC
J gene: TRBJ2-1; V gene: TRBV10-1; D gene: TRBD2; clone size: once; CDR3 protein: CASSVLLAGDEQFF; CDR3 DNA: TGCGCCAGCAGTGTTTTACTAGCGGGAGACGAGCAGTTCTTC